This T cell receptor beta chain comes out of a study of T-cell reconstitution after alpha-beta-depleted transplantation in children. Findings and caveats of the study: After one year, T-cell counts and TCRbeta diversity mostly came from new T cells. After transplant, high TCRbeta diversity at day 60 in some patients arose from surviving recipient T cells and thymic progenitors. By about two months after transplant, alpha-beta T cells reportedly arose from several hundred graft clones that had expanded.

Unique molecular identifiers tagged the TCRbeta library. TCRdb re-called the PCR reads through MiXCR, storing one row per CDR3 protein. This table has hundreds of thousands of distinct CDR3 sequences, approximately 17% appearing once. Trimming at V came to 0 bases and at J to 0 bases, leaving 17 bases not matched to a gene. This CDR3 contains 21 residues. Germline assignment: CDR1 SGHVS and CDR2 FNYEAQ. Comment on this clonotype: What it binds is unknown.

The rearrangement joins TRBV7-6 to TRBJ2-3, with 8 bases fitting TRBD2. The sequence came from a male patient aged 2 to 10 who had a stem cell transplant for acute lymphoblastic leukemia, so the T cells may come from the graft donor. The material sequenced was PBMCs, mostly from graft donor cells, taken 360 days after TCRalphabeta/CD19-depleted stem cell transplant. CDR3 protein: CASSLALFGTSSFPSTDTQYF. CDR3 nucleotide sequence: TGTGCCAGCAGCTTAGCGCTTTTTGGGACTAGTTCTTTCCCTAGCACAGATACGCAGTATTTT.